This is a list of T cell receptor beta chains from one sample in a study of CD8 T cells in Susac syndrome. TCRdb reprocessed the immunoSEQ multiplex PCR reads via MiXCR and lists one record per CDR3 protein. In the table there are more than 80,000 distinct CDR3 sequences, roughly 95% of which are singletons. Sample: CD8+ T cells from PBMCs. These receptors originate from a human donor with Susac syndrome. Both conserved end residues are part of each CDR3. Fields, in order: J gene, D gene, V gene, clone size, CDR3 DNA, CDR3 protein. A D gene is named only where the DNA matches it firmly. Clone size, where shown, is once, few, many, or a class for clones that have expanded.

j_gene: TRBJ2-1; d_gene: .; v_gene: TRBV6-4; abundance: .; CDR3nt: TGTGCCAGCAGTGGGGGGCTAGGCAATGAGCAGTTCTTC; CDR3aa: CASSGGLGNEQFF
j_gene: TRBJ1-1; d_gene: .; v_gene: TRBV29-1; abundance: .; CDR3nt: TGCAGCGTTGAAGATTACCGGGGTGAAGCTTTCTTT; CDR3aa: CSVEDYRGEAFF
j_gene: TRBJ2-3; d_gene: .; v_gene: TRBV7-3; abundance: .; CDR3nt: TGTGCCAGCAGCCCATACCTAGGGGGGTATACGCAGTATTTT; CDR3aa: CASSPYLGGYTQYF
j_gene: TRBJ2-1; d_gene: TRBD2; v_gene: TRBV24-1; abundance: .; CDR3nt: TGTGCCACCAGTGATTCACTAGCGGGGGAGCAGTTCTTC; CDR3aa: CATSDSLAGEQFF
j_gene: TRBJ2-2; d_gene: .; v_gene: TRBV12-3/TRBV12-4; abundance: .; CDR3nt: TGTGCCAGCAGTTTCAAAGCCGGGGAGCTGTTTTTT; CDR3aa: CASSFKAGELFF
j_gene: TRBJ2-5; d_gene: .; v_gene: TRBV3-1; abundance: .; CDR3nt: TGTGCCAGCAGCTCGCGGGAGACCCAGTACTTC; CDR3aa: CASSSRETQYF
j_gene: TRBJ1-2; d_gene: .; v_gene: TRBV12-3/TRBV12-4; abundance: .; CDR3nt: TGTGCCAGCAGTTTAGGGAGGAGAGGCTATGGCTACACCTTC; CDR3aa: CASSLGRRGYGYTF
j_gene: TRBJ1-2; d_gene: .; v_gene: TRBV7-9; abundance: .; CDR3nt: TGTGCCAGCGCCAAGGAGGTTCCGCTAGGCCCAACCGGTGGCTACACCTTC; CDR3aa: CASAKEVPLGPTGGYTF
j_gene: TRBJ1-1; d_gene: TRBD1; v_gene: TRBV20-1; abundance: .; CDR3nt: TGCAGTGCTATCGGACAGGGAGCTTTCTTT; CDR3aa: CSAIGQGAFF
j_gene: TRBJ1-1; d_gene: .; v_gene: TRBV25-1; abundance: .; CDR3nt: TGTGCCAGCAGCGAAGGGGGTTACACTGAAGCTTTCTTT; CDR3aa: CASSEGGYTEAFF
j_gene: TRBJ1-1; d_gene: TRBD1; v_gene: TRBV29-1; abundance: .; CDR3nt: TGCAGCGTACCAAGGACAGGTGAAGCTTTCTTT; CDR3aa: CSVPRTGEAFF
j_gene: TRBJ1-2; d_gene: .; v_gene: TRBV27; abundance: .; CDR3nt: TGTGCCAGCAGCCCCAGTCCGCAGTCCTCTGGCTACACCTTC; CDR3aa: CASSPSPQSSGYTF
j_gene: TRBJ2-7; d_gene: .; v_gene: TRBV29-1; abundance: .; CDR3nt: TGCAGCGTTGATGGGGGCTACGAGCAGTACTTC; CDR3aa: CSVDGGYEQYF
j_gene: TRBJ2-7; d_gene: .; v_gene: TRBV20-1; abundance: .; CDR3nt: TGCAGTGCTAGAGATGCGCCAGGGGGGCCCTACGAGCAGTACTTC; CDR3aa: CSARDAPGGPYEQYF
j_gene: TRBJ2-1; d_gene: TRBD2; v_gene: TRBV20-1; abundance: .; CDR3nt: TGCAGTGCTGCCGGGACTAGCTCTCATGATAGCTCCTACAATGAGCAGTTCTTC; CDR3aa: CSAAGTSSHDSSYNEQFF
j_gene: TRBJ2-5; d_gene: .; v_gene: TRBV11-2; abundance: .; CDR3nt: TGTGCCAGCAGCTTGGGGACCCAGTACTTC; CDR3aa: CASSLGTQYF
j_gene: TRBJ2-1; d_gene: .; v_gene: TRBV11-1; abundance: .; CDR3nt: TGTGCCACCCATAAGGCGGCCTTGAGCTCCTACAATGAGCAGTTCTTC; CDR3aa: CATHKAALSSYNEQFF
j_gene: TRBJ2-2; d_gene: .; v_gene: TRBV13; abundance: .; CDR3nt: TGTGCCAGCAGCTTTGGCGGTGCGAACACCGGGGAGCTGTTTTTT; CDR3aa: CASSFGGANTGELFF
j_gene: TRBJ2-2; d_gene: TRBD1; v_gene: TRBV3-1; abundance: .; CDR3nt: TGTGCCAGCAGCCGCCTATACAGGGGGAACACCGGGGAGCTGTTTTTT; CDR3aa: CASSRLYRGNTGELFF
j_gene: TRBJ1-3; d_gene: .; v_gene: TRBV24-1; abundance: .; CDR3nt: TGTGCCACCCCGGGGACCGTCCCCTCTGGAAACACCATATATTTT; CDR3aa: CATPGTVPSGNTIYF
j_gene: TRBJ1-6; d_gene: TRBD1; v_gene: TRBV2; abundance: .; CDR3nt: TGTGCCGGCCGGGAGGGGGCTAATTCACCCCTCCACTTT; CDR3aa: CAGREGANSPLHF
j_gene: TRBJ2-5; d_gene: TRBD2; v_gene: TRBV5-6; abundance: .; CDR3nt: TGTGCCAGCAGCTTTCCGACTAGCGAAGAGACCCAGTACTTC; CDR3aa: CASSFPTSEETQYF
j_gene: TRBJ1-2; d_gene: .; v_gene: TRBV2; abundance: .; CDR3nt: TGTGCCAGCAGTGAGGGGCAGGTCCCGCTCCCTAACTATGGCTACACCTTC; CDR3aa: CASSEGQVPLPNYGYTF
j_gene: TRBJ2-3; d_gene: .; v_gene: TRBV11-2; abundance: .; CDR3nt: TGTGCCAGCAGCTCCCGACAGACCAGCACAGATACGCAGTATTTT; CDR3aa: CASSSRQTSTDTQYF
j_gene: TRBJ2-5; d_gene: .; v_gene: TRBV20-1; abundance: .; CDR3nt: TGCAGTGCTAGAACGGACACAGTATGGGAGTACCAAGAGACCCAGTACTTC; CDR3aa: CSARTDTVWEYQETQYF
j_gene: TRBJ2-4; d_gene: TRBD1; v_gene: TRBV7-8; abundance: .; CDR3nt: TGTGCCAGCAGCGACAAAGGGACAGCTAAAAACATTCAGTACTTC; CDR3aa: CASSDKGTAKNIQYF
j_gene: TRBJ1-1; d_gene: .; v_gene: TRBV7-9; abundance: .; CDR3nt: TGTGCCAGCAGCTTATCCGGACTTGAAGCTTTCTTT; CDR3aa: CASSLSGLEAFF
j_gene: TRBJ2-7; d_gene: .; v_gene: TRBV4-1; abundance: .; CDR3nt: TGCGCCAGCAGCCAAGATGTACTAACAGGGACCTTGGGGGAGCAGTACTTC; CDR3aa: CASSQDVLTGTLGEQYF
j_gene: TRBJ2-3; d_gene: TRBD2; v_gene: TRBV7-9; abundance: .; CDR3nt: TGTGCCAGCAGCATCGGGGGGGATACGCAGTATTTT; CDR3aa: CASSIGGDTQYF
j_gene: TRBJ2-7; d_gene: .; v_gene: TRBV12-3/TRBV12-4; abundance: .; CDR3nt: TGTGCCAGCAGTTTAGCGGGTGACGAGCAGTACTTC; CDR3aa: CASSLAGDEQYF
j_gene: TRBJ2-4; d_gene: .; v_gene: TRBV18; abundance: .; CDR3nt: TGTGCCAGCTCACCAGGGGAAAGCAAAAACATTCAGTACTTC; CDR3aa: CASSPGESKNIQYF
j_gene: TRBJ1-5; d_gene: .; v_gene: TRBV19; abundance: .; CDR3nt: TGTGCCAGTAGTATCGGGCAGGGAAACCCCCAGCATTTT; CDR3aa: CASSIGQGNPQHF
j_gene: TRBJ1-1; d_gene: .; v_gene: TRBV29-1; abundance: .; CDR3nt: TGCAGCGTTGACCTGAGCCCCGCGGCGAACACTGAAGCTTTCTTT; CDR3aa: CSVDLSPAANTEAFF
j_gene: TRBJ2-7; d_gene: TRBD1; v_gene: TRBV18; abundance: .; CDR3nt: TGTGCCAGCTCACCTGATGACAGGGCCTACGAGCAGTACTTC; CDR3aa: CASSPDDRAYEQYF
j_gene: TRBJ1-1; d_gene: .; v_gene: TRBV1; abundance: .; CDR3nt: TGCACCAGCAGCCAAAGGATAGTCACAGGAGAGTGGGACACTGAAGCTTTCTTT; CDR3aa: CTSSQRIVTGEWDTEAFF
j_gene: TRBJ2-3; d_gene: TRBD2; v_gene: TRBV11-2; abundance: .; CDR3nt: TGTGCCAGCTACCAGGGACTAGGGACAGATACGCAGTATTTT; CDR3aa: CASYQGLGTDTQYF
j_gene: TRBJ2-6; d_gene: .; v_gene: TRBV9; abundance: once; CDR3nt: TGTGCCAGCAGCCCGGCCCACTCTGGGGCCAACGTCCTGACTTTC; CDR3aa: CASSPAHSGANVLTF
j_gene: TRBJ2-7; d_gene: .; v_gene: TRBV19; abundance: .; CDR3nt: TGTGCCAGTAGTGGGGCCTTAAACTCCTACGAGCAGTACTTC; CDR3aa: CASSGALNSYEQYF
j_gene: TRBJ2-7; d_gene: TRBD2; v_gene: TRBV18; abundance: .; CDR3nt: TGTGCCAGCTCACCAGCGGGGGGCCTTTTGGACGAGCAGTACTTC; CDR3aa: CASSPAGGLLDEQYF
j_gene: TRBJ2-5; d_gene: .; v_gene: TRBV11-2; abundance: once; CDR3nt: TGTGCCAGCAATCTCGGGGTCTCACAAGAGACCCAGTACTTC; CDR3aa: CASNLGVSQETQYF